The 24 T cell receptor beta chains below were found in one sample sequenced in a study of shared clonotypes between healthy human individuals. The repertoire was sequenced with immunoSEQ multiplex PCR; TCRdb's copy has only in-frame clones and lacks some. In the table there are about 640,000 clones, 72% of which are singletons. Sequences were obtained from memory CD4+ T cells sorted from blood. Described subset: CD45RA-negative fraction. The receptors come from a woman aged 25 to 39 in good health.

CDR3 nucleotide sequence: TGTGCCACCGCGGACTCAAGGCAGTACTTC. Amino acid sequence: CATADSRQYF. This rearrangement joins TRBV27 to TRBJ2-7; D may be TRBD2 (5 bases). Germline CDR1 reads MNHEY; CDR2 reads SMNVEV (reference sequence). The germline V and J ends were trimmed by 10 bases and 9 bases, with 13 bases remaining between them. The CDR3 totals 10 residues.

Written as DNA, the CDR3 is TGTGCCAGCAGCGGACTTACAGGGAAGGACACTGAAGCTTTCTTT. It yields the protein CASSGLTGKDTEAFF. The chain links TRBV9 to TRBJ1-1; tentative D call: TRBD1 (6 bases). From germline, CDR1 is SGDLS and CDR2 YYNGEE. CDR3 length: 15 residues. V dropped 3 bases and J dropped 3 bases, with 15 bases sitting between them.

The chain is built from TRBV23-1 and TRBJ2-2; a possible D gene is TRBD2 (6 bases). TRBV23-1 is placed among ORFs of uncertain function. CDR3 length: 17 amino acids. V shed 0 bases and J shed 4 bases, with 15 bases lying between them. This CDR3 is CASSQSFRTTGTGELFF. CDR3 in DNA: TGCGCCAGCAGTCAATCGTTCCGGACTACTGGCACCGGGGAGCTGTTTTTT.

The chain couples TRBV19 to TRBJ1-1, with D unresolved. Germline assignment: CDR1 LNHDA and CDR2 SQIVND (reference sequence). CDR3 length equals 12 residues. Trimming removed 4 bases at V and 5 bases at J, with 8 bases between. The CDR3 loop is CASSTHRTEAFF. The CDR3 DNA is TGTGCCAGTAGTACCCATAGGACTGAAGCTTTCTTT.

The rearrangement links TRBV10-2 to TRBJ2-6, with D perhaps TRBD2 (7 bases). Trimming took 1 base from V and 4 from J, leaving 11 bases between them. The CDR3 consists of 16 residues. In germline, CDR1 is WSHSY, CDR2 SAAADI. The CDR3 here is CASSEFGGLGANVLTF. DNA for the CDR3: TGCGCCAGCAGTGAGTTCGGGGGGCTAGGGGCCAACGTCCTGACTTTC.

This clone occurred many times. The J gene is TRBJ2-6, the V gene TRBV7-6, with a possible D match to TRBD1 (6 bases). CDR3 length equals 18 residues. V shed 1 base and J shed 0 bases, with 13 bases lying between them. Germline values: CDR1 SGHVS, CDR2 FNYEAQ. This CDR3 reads CASSLVRGQSSGANVLTF. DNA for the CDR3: TGTGCCAGCAGCTTAGTTCGAGGACAGTCCTCTGGGGCCAACGTCCTGACTTTC.

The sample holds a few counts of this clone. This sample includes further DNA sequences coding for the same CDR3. The CDR3 DNA follows: TGTGCCAGTAGTATCGTTAGTCAGCCCCAGCATTTT. The encoded protein is CASSIVSQPQHF. The chain recombines TRBV19 with TRBJ1-5; D not resolved. The ends were cut back, 3 bases at V and 6 bases at J, with 6 bases in the middle. Germline V lookup: CDR1 LNHDA, CDR2 SQIVND (reference sequence). There are 12 residues in the CDR3.

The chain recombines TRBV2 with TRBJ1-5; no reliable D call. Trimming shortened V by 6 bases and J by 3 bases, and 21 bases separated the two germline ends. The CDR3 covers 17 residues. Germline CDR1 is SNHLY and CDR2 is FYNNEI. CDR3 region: CASRTTTALWDNQPQHF. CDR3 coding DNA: TGTGCCAGCAGGACGACCACAGCCCTGTGGGACAATCAGCCCCAGCATTTT.

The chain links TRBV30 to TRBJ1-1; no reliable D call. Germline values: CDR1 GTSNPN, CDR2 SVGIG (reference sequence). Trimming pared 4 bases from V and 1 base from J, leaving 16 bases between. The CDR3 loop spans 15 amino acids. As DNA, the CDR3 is TGTGCCTGGACGGGAGCCAGCGAGGGGAACACTGAAGCTTTCTTT. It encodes CAWTGASEGNTEAFF.

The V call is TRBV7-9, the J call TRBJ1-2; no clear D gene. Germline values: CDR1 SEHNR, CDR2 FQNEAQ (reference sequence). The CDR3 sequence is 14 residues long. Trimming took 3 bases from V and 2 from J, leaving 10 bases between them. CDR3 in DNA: TGTGCCAGCAGCTTCGAGACCGAGAACTATGGCTACACCTTC. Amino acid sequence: CASSFETENYGYTF. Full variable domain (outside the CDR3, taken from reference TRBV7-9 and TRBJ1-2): DTGVSQNPRHKITKRGQNVTFRCDPISEHNRLYWYRQTLGQGPEFLTYFQNEAQLEKSRLLSDRFSAERPKGSFSTLEIQRTEQGDSAMYLCASSFETENYGYTFGSGTRLTVV.

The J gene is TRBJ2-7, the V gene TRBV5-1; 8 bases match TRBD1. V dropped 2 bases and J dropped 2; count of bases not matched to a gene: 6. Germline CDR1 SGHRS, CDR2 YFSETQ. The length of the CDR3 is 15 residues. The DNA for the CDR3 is TGCGCCAGCAGCTTCGGGACGGGACAGGCCTACGAGCAGTACTTC. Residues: CASSFGTGQAYEQYF.

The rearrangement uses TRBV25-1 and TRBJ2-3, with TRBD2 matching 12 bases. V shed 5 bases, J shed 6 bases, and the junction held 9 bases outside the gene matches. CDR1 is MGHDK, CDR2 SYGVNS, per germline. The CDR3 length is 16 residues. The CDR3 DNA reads TGTGCCAGCAGTCTAGCGGGAGGGCCGGGGCTGGATACGCAGTATTTT. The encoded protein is CASSLAGGPGLDTQYF.

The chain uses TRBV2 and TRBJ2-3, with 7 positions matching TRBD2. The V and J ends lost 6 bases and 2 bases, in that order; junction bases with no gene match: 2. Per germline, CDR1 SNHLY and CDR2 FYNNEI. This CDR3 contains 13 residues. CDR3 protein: CASSREVTDTQYF. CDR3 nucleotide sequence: TGTGCCAGCAGCCGGGAGGTCACAGATACGCAGTATTTT.

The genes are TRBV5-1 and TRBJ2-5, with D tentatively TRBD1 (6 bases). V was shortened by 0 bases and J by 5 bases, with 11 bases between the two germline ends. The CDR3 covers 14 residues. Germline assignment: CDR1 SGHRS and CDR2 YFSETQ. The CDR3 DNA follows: TGCGCCAGCAGCTTGGCTACAGGGTCGGAGACCCAGTACTTC. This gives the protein CASSLATGSETQYF.

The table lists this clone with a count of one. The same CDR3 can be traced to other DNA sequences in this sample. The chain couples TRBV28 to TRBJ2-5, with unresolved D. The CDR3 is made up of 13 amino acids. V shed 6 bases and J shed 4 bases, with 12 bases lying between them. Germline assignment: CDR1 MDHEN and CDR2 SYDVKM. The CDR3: CASSPGGRETQYF. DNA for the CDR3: TGTGCCAGCAGCCCTGGCGGTCGAGAGACCCAGTACTTC.

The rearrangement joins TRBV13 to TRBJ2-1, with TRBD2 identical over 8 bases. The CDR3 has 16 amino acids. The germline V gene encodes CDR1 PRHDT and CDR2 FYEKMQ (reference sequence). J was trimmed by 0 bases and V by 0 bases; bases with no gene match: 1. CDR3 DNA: TGTGCCAGCAGCTTAGGTAGCGGGAACTCCTACAATGAGCAGTTCTTC. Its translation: CASSLGSGNSYNEQFF.

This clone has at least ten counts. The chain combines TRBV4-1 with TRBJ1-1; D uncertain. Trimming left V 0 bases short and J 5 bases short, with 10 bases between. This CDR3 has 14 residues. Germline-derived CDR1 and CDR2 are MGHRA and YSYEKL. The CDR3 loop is CASSQDYSGTEAFF. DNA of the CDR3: TGCGCCAGCAGCCAAGATTACAGCGGAACTGAAGCTTTCTTT.

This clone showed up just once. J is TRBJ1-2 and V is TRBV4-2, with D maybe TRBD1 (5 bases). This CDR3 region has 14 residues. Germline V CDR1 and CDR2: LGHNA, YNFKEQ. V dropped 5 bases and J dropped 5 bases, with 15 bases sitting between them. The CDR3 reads CASSTPGTPYGYTF. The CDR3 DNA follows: TGTGCCAGCAGCACCCCAGGGACTCCATATGGCTACACCTTC.

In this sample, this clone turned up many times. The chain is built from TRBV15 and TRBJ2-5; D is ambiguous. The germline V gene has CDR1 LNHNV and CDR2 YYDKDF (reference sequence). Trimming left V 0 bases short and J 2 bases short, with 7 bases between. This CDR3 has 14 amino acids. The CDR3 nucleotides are TGTGCCACCAGCAGAGATCCCTCTCAAGAGACCCAGTACTTC. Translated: CATSRDPSQETQYF. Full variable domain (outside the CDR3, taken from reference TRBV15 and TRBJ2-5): DAMVIQNPRYQVTQFGKPVTLSCSQTLNHNVMYWYQQKSSQAPKLLFHYYDKDFNNEADTPDNFQSRRPNTSFCFLDIRSPGLGDTAMYLCATSRDPSQETQYFGPGTRLLVL.

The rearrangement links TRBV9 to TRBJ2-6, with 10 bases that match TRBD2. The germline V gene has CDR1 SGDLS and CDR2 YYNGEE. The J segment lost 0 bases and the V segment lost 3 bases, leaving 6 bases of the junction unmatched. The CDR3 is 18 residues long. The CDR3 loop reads CASSGTSGILSGANVLTF. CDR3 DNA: TGTGCCAGCAGCGGGACTAGCGGAATTCTCTCTGGGGCCAACGTCCTGACTTTC.

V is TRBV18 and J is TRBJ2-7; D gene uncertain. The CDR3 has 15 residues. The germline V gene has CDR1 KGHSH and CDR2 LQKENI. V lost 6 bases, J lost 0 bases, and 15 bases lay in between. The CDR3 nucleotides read TGTGCCAGCTCGCTGTCGGGTCCTAGCTCCTACGAGCAGTACTTC. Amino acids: CASSLSGPSSYEQYF.

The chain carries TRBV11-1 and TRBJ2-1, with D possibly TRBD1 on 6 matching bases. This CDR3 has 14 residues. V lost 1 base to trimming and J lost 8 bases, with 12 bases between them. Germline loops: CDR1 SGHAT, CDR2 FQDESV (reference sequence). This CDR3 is CASSLGIGGYEQFF. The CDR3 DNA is TGTGCCAGCAGCTTAGGCATAGGGGGATATGAGCAGTTCTTC.

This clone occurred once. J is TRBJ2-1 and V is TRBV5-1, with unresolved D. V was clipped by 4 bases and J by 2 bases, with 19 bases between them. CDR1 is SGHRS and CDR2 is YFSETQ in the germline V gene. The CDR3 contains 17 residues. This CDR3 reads CASSPQPSSGPYNEQFF. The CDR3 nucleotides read TGCGCCAGCAGCCCTCAACCGAGTAGTGGCCCCTACAATGAGCAGTTCTTC.

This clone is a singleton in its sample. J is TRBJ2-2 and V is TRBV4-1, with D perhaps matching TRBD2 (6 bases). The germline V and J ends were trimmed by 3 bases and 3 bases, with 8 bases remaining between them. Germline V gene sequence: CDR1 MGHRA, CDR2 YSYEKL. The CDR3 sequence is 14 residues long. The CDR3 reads CASSQGEDTGELFF. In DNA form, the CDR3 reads TGCGCCAGCAGCCAGGGGGAGGACACCGGGGAGCTGTTTTTT.